These T cell receptor beta chains were read from a single sample in a study of blood T cell repertoires in COVID-19. This table comes from immunoSEQ multiplex PCR, and its TCRdb copy is limited to in-frame clones, with some not included. The table lists about 140,000 clones, approximately 88% of them singletons. Source material: PBMCs or T cells enriched from blood (not recorded which). The origin of the receptors is a man between 65 and 79 years old who had been exposed to COVID-19. Both conserved end residues are part of each CDR3. A D gene is named only where the DNA matches it firmly. Not all rows give a size; the values are once, few, many and, for expanded clones, a class.

abundance,v_gene,d_gene,j_gene,CDR3nt,CDR3aa
once,TRBV7-8,TRBD1,TRBJ2-7,TGTGCCAGCAGCTTAGGCCGACAGGGTCTGGGAGAGCAGTACTTC,CASSLGRQGLGEQYF
NA,TRBV30,NA,TRBJ1-6,TGTGCCTGGGATGCAGGCCTCTGGTCACCCCTCCACTTT,CAWDAGLWSPLHF
NA,TRBV19,NA,TRBJ2-1,TGTGCCAGTAGTGCGGACTACAATGAGCAGTTCTTC,CASSADYNEQFF
NA,TRBV19,NA,TRBJ1-5,TGTGCCAGTAGTATCGCAACGGAGGGGAGAAATCAGCCCCAGCATTTT,CASSIATEGRNQPQHF
NA,TRBV3-1/TRBV3-2,NA,TRBJ1-2,TGTGCCAGCCGATTGGGGGGGGCGAGACAGCACTATGGCTACACCTTC,CASRLGGARQHYGYTF
NA,TRBV5-6,NA,TRBJ1-6,TGTGCCAGCAGCTTGGGGGTGACAGAGTATAATTCACCCCTCCACTTT,CASSLGVTEYNSPLHF
NA,TRBV21-1,NA,TRBJ1-2,TGTGCCAGCAGCAAAAACCCCCAGACAGGTCACTATGGCTACACCTTC,CASSKNPQTGHYGYTF
NA,TRBV4-1,TRBD2,TRBJ2-3,TGCGCCAGCAGCCCCGCTGGAGCGGGGGGGCAAGATACGCAGTATTTT,CASSPAGAGGQDTQYF
NA,TRBV12-3/TRBV12-4,NA,TRBJ1-2,TGTGCCAGCAGTTTCGTCCTAGGTGGCTACACCTTC,CASSFVLGGYTF
NA,TRBV6-2/TRBV6-3,NA,TRBJ2-3,TGTGCCAGCAGTTACGGGGAGCTCCCGGACCCAGATACGCAGTATTTT,CASSYGELPDPDTQYF
NA,TRBV9,NA,TRBJ1-6,TGTGCCAGCAGCTCCCACAGGGTAGATTCACCCCTCCACTTT,CASSSHRVDSPLHF
NA,TRBV9,NA,TRBJ2-5,TGTGCCAGCAGCGTAGGTGGTAGCTTGGGTGGGGAGACCCAGTACTTC,CASSVGGSLGGETQYF
few,TRBV7-2,NA,TRBJ1-3,TGTGCCAGCAGCTCACAGTTCCTCTCTGGAAACACCATATATTTT,CASSSQFLSGNTIYF
NA,TRBV2,TRBD2,TRBJ2-1,TGTGCCAGCAGTCAAAAAAGCGGGAGGAATGAGCAGTTCTTC,CASSQKSGRNEQFF
NA,TRBV7-2,TRBD2,TRBJ2-3,TGTGCCAGCAGCCCGGGACTAGCGGGCTCTAGAGGCACAGATACGCAGTATTTT,CASSPGLAGSRGTDTQYF
NA,TRBV3-1/TRBV3-2,TRBD2,TRBJ2-1,TGTGCCAGCAGAGTTAGCGGGAACAACGTCAATGAGCAGTTCTTC,CASRVSGNNVNEQFF
NA,TRBV7-9,TRBD1,TRBJ2-7,TGTGCCAGCAGCTTCGGACAGGACAGCTCCTACGAGCAGTACTTC,CASSFGQDSSYEQYF
NA,TRBV6-5,NA,TRBJ1-1,TGTGCCAGCAGTTCTCCGACGGGAGCTTTCTTT,CASSSPTGAFF
NA,TRBV9,TRBD1,TRBJ1-1,TGTGCCAGCAGCGGGGGACAGGGATACACTGAAGCTTTCTTT,CASSGGQGYTEAFF
once,TRBV10-1,TRBD1,TRBJ2-6,TGCGCCAGGGGGGACAGGGGTTCTGGGGCCAACGTCCTGACTTTC,CARGDRGSGANVLTF
NA,TRBV7-6,NA,TRBJ2-2,TGTGCCAGCAGCTTACCGAGCACCGGGGAGCTGTTTTTT,CASSLPSTGELFF
few,TRBV5-1,NA,TRBJ2-7,TGCGCCAGCAGCACGACAGGTACTTCCTACGAGCAGTACTTC,CASSTTGTSYEQYF
NA,TRBV5-4,NA,TRBJ2-7,TGTGCCAGCAGCCATCAGGGGCCCAGCTACTACGAGCAGTACTTC,CASSHQGPSYYEQYF
NA,TRBV18,NA,TRBJ1-5,TGTGCCAGCTCACCATCCGGGGATCAGCCCCAGCATTTT,CASSPSGDQPQHF
NA,TRBV19,NA,TRBJ1-2,TGTGCCAGTAGTCCCTGGTCTGAGCCTGGCTACACCTTC,CASSPWSEPGYTF
NA,TRBV19,TRBD2,TRBJ2-1,TGTGCCAGTAGTATAGTAGCGGGGGGGCCCTACAATGAGCAGTTCTTC,CASSIVAGGPYNEQFF
NA,TRBV5-1,NA,TRBJ2-7,TGCGCCAGCAGCTTCCGACCAACCGACGACTTCACGGACAACGAGCAGTACTTC,CASSFRPTDDFTDNEQYF
NA,TRBV11-2,NA,TRBJ2-7,TGTGCCAGCAGCTTAGATCTCGAGCAGTACTTC,CASSLDLEQYF
NA,TRBV7-2,TRBD1,TRBJ2-1,TGTGCCAGCAGCCCTGGGACAGGGTGGAATGAGCAGTTCTTC,CASSPGTGWNEQFF
NA,TRBV14,TRBD1,TRBJ1-2,TGTGCCAGCAGCCAGGGGACAGGGATTAACTATGGCTACACCTTC,CASSQGTGINYGYTF
NA,TRBV5-5,NA,TRBJ1-5,TGTGCCAGCAGCTTAGGGGGAGGGAGTCAGCCCCAGCATTTT,CASSLGGGSQPQHF
NA,TRBV11-3,NA,TRBJ2-6,TGTGCCAGCAGCTCTAGCTTCTCTGGGGCCAACGTCCTGACTTTC,CASSSSFSGANVLTF
NA,TRBV18,NA,TRBJ1-2,TGTGCCAGCTCACCAGGACAGCGCTATGGCTACACCTTC,CASSPGQRYGYTF
NA,TRBV6-2/TRBV6-3,NA,TRBJ2-7,TGTGCCAGCAGTTATTTCGACACCGGCCACGAGCAGTACTTC,CASSYFDTGHEQYF
NA,TRBV7-9,TRBD2,TRBJ2-1,TGTGCCAGCAGCTTACGAGCGGGGAGGGTCTTGTATGAGCAGTTCTTC,CASSLRAGRVLYEQFF
NA,TRBV5-1,NA,TRBJ1-3,TGCGCCAGCAGCTTGGGTTACTCTGGAAACACCATATATTTT,CASSLGYSGNTIYF
NA,TRBV7-9,TRBD1,TRBJ1-1,TGTGCCAGCAGCTTAGCCGGGACAGGTAACACTGAAGCTTTCTTT,CASSLAGTGNTEAFF